This record covers a single TCR beta chain. The antigen is not known. In TCRdb, the reads were re-called with MiXCR into one record per CDR3 protein. Of 270,000 or so distinct CDR3 sequences detected, over 15% appear once; the ten largest clones hold less than 50%. The data are from a study of T cell repertoires in cytomegalovirus infection. Study-wide context: An indication of both CMV infection and matching HLA type came from public TCR beta signatures. Whole-study findings and limits: Dominating the ex vivo response were TCR beta clonotypes that were CMV-specific and HLA-C-restricted.

CDR3 length equals 15 residues. Trimming stripped 6 bases from V and 2 bases from J, with 19 bases between. Germline CDR1 reads DFQATT; CDR2 reads SNEGSKA (reference sequence). Sequenced sample: CD8+ T cells from PBMCs. The TCR was taken from a human donor in good health (CMV status not recorded). Some clones in this sample may be carry-over from other donors' samples. The chain recombines TRBV20-1 with TRBJ2-5; D is unresolved. This CDR3 reads CSASVSQERQETQYF. Here the CDR3 DNA reads TGCAGTGCCTCAGTTAGCCAGGAGCGACAAGAGACCCAGTACTTC.